Included here is one T cell receptor (beta chain) sequence, with context. This CDR3 is built from 15 residues. Germline CDR1 is MGHRA and CDR2 is YSYEKL. The V end lost 1 base, the J end lost 5 bases, and 14 bases lay between the germline ends. These data are taken from a study of blood T cell repertoires in COVID-19. Study context: Italy, Spain and the United States were the sources of the convalescent and acute COVID-19 samples. The cDNA or gDNA used as material had been derived from T cells, B-cell-depleted T cells, or PBMCs.

Produced via immunoSEQ multiplex PCR; TCRdb's table is partial and in-frame only. The sample includes 110,000 or so clones, around 85% of them seen just once. The clonotype was recovered from a man aged 45-60 years with acute or convalescent COVID-19. The chain employs TRBV4-1 and TRBJ2-5, with D maybe TRBD1 (6 bases). Sequencing was performed on peripheral blood. The CDR3 region is CASSQGAGGGETQYF. The CDR3 DNA reads TGCGCCAGCAGCCAAGGTGCTGGGGGCGGGGAGACCCAGTACTTC.